This T cell receptor beta chain was captured by sequencing in a study of OX40 agonist ivuxolimab in advanced cancers. Study outcomes and limitations: Among the lowest levels of clonal expansion were found in partial responders at 0.1-3.0 mg/kg.

Method: immunoSEQ multiplex PCR; TCRdb's copy keeps in-frame clones and lacks some. The table lists roughly 52,000 clones, around 77% of them singletons. Germline V gives CDR1 MNHEY, CDR2 SMNVEV (reference sequence). V shed 10 bases and J 4 bases; nucleotides not matched to a gene: 7. The CDR3 is 14 amino acids. Comment on this clone: Its target is not known.

This clonotype originated in an adult with an advanced solid tumor such as melanoma, head and neck, liver or kidney cancer. J is TRBJ2-1 and V is TRBV27, with 10 positions matching TRBD2. The sample in question was CD4+ or CD8+ T cells sorted from blood, obtained in a trial of the OX40 agonist ivuxolimab. The CDR3 here is CATETSGEYNEQFF. In DNA, the CDR3 is TGTGCCACCGAAACTAGCGGGGAGTACAATGAGCAGTTCTTC.